This T cell receptor beta chain emerged from a study of blood T cell repertoires in COVID-19. Study summary: From the United States, Italy and Spain came samples of acute and convalescent COVID-19. T cells, B-cell-depleted T cells, or PBMCs supplied cDNA or gDNA.

The CDR3 is 14 amino acids. Trimming removed 5 bases from V and 2 bases from J, with 13 bases in between. Authors' data handling: Quantification of nucleated cells was approximated via reference gene primer amplification. The assay was immunoSEQ multiplex PCR, and TCRdb's table has in-frame clones only and misses some. The V and J calls and clone size are taken from that table; D and trimming were inferred from the DNA. Seen here are about 90,000 clones, around 90% observed once, and the top ten hold around 2.5%. The sample consisted of peripheral blood. The receptor was derived from a human donor with active COVID-19. The donor label of this sample is uncertain. The J gene is TRBJ2-7, the V gene TRBV23-1; tentative D call: TRBD2 (7 bases). TRBV23-1 is noted as an ORF with a role that remains uncertain. CDR3 amino acids: CASSRGGAPYEQYF. CDR3 in DNA: TGCGCCAGCAGTAGGGGGGGCGCACCCTACGAGCAGTACTTC.